Below are 5 T cell receptor beta chains sequenced from a single sample in a study of blood T cell repertoires in COVID-19. The table came from immunoSEQ multiplex PCR; TCRdb's copy has only in-frame clones and leaves some out. The sample carries a few hundred thousand clones, about 86% recorded once. Material for sequencing was peripheral blood. The receptors here all came from a woman aged 55 to 70 with COVID-19, enrolled during active disease.

The V gene is TRBV12-3 or TRBV12-4, the J gene TRBJ1-4; 8 bases map to TRBD1. The CDR3 covers 13 residues. The ends lost 3 bases at V and 10 bases at J; junction bases unmatched: 4. The CDR3 is CASSFQGAGKLFF. CDR3 sequence (DNA): TGTGCCAGCAGTTTTCAGGGGGCCGGAAAACTGTTTTTT.

The chain links TRBV19 to TRBJ2-5; 8 bases line up with TRBD1. The ends lost 4 bases at V and 4 bases at J; junction bases unmatched: 11. The CDR3 covers 16 residues. Germline V CDR1 and CDR2: LNHDA, SQIVND (reference sequence). Here the CDR3 DNA reads TGTGCCAGTAGTAGACCCCGGACAGGGTTGGCAGAGACCCAGTACTTC. It codes for CASSRPRTGLAETQYF.

V gene TRBV7-2 combines with J gene TRBJ1-3, with D uncertain. The germline V gene encodes CDR1 SGHTA and CDR2 FQGNSA. Between the trimmed V and J ends, which lost 5 bases and 8 bases, there was a span of 10 bases. This CDR3 is 12 amino acids long. Written as DNA, the CDR3 is TGTGCCAGCAGCGCTGGAGCATACACCATATATTTT. Amino acids: CASSAGAYTIYF.

V and J are TRBV18 and TRBJ2-7, with 7 positions matching TRBD1. Looked up from germline, CDR1 is KGHSH and CDR2 is LQKENI. This CDR3 is 14 amino acids long. The V and J ends lost 8 bases and 1 base, in that order; junction bases with no gene match: 8. CDR3 nucleotides: TGTGCCAGCCGACCGGGACAGTCTTCCTACGAGCAGTACTTC. It specifies CASRPGQSSYEQYF.

The rearrangement links TRBV1 to TRBJ1-6. TRBV1 is given as a pseudogene. The CDR3 length is 16 residues. The CDR3 DNA reads as TGCACCAGCAGACTGCCGCCGGGGGGCTATAATTCACCCCTCCACTTT. This encodes CTSRLPPGGYNSPLHF.